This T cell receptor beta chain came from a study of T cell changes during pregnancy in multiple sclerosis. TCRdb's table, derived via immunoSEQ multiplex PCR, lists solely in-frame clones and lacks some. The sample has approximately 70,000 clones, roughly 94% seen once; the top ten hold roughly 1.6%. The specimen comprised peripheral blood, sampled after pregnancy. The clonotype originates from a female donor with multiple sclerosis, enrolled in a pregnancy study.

CDR3 protein: CASGGRAYEQYF. The CDR3 nucleotides are TGTGCCAGCGGCGGCAGGGCCTACGAGCAGTACTTC. The chain employs TRBV19 and TRBJ2-7, with D perhaps TRBD1 (5 bases). Germline V gives CDR1 LNHDA, CDR2 SQIVND (reference sequence). V lost 9 bases and J lost 2, with 11 bases in between. The CDR3 runs to 12 residues.